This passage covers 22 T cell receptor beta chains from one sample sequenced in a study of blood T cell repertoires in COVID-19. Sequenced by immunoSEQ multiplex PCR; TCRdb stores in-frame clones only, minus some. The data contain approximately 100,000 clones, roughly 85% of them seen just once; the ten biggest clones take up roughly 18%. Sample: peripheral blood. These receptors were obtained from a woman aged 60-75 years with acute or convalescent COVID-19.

In DNA, the CDR3 is TGTGCCATTGGACAGGGGGCGACCGCTGAAGCTTTCTTT. Translated: CAIGQGATAEAFF. The chain joins TRBV10-3 to TRBJ1-1, with 11 bases fitting TRBD1. With 9 bases clipped from V and 6 bases from J, the junction kept 6 bases outside the gene matches. This CDR3 spans 13 amino acids. Per germline, CDR1 ENHRY and CDR2 SYGVKD.

CDR3 nucleotides: TGTGCCAGCAGGGGACAGGGTTCCTACGAGCAGTACTTC. It translates to CASRGQGSYEQYF. This chain joins TRBV28 and TRBJ2-7; 9 bases agree with TRBD1. V lost 6 bases to trimming and J lost 1 base; unmatched junction nucleotides: 1. CDR3 length: 13 amino acids. Germline V gene data show CDR1 as MDHEN and CDR2 as SYDVKM.

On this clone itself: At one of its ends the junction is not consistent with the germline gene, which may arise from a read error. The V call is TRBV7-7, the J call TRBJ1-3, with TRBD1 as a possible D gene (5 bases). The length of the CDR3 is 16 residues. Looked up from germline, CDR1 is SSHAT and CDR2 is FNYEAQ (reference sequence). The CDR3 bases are TGTGCTAGCAGCCCTGGGGCGGAGTTCTCTGGAAACACCATATATTTT. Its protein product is CASSPGAEFSGNTIYF.

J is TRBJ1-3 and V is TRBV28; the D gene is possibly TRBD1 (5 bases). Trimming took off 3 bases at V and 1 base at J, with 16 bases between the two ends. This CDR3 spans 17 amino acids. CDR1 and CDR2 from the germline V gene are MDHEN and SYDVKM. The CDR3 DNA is TGTGCCAGCAGTTTCCTCCGGGGGATTAGTTCTGGAAACACCATATATTTT. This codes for CASSFLRGISSGNTIYF.

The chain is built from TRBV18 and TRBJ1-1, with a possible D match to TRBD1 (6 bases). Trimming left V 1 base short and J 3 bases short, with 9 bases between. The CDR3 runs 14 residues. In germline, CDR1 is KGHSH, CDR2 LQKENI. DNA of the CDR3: TGTGCCAGCTCACCACTCGGACAGTACACTGAAGCTTTCTTT. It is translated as CASSPLGQYTEAFF.

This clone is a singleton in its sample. CDR3 sequence (DNA): TGTGCCAGCAGTGCCCAGGGAAGAAAGTATAATTCACCCCTCCACTTT. Protein sequence: CASSAQGRKYNSPLHF. The rearrangement links TRBV6-4 to TRBJ1-6, with D tentatively TRBD1 (5 bases). CDR3 length: 16 amino acids. V was trimmed by 4 bases and J by 4 bases, leaving 14 bases between them. Germline CDR1 MRHNA, CDR2 SNTAGT.

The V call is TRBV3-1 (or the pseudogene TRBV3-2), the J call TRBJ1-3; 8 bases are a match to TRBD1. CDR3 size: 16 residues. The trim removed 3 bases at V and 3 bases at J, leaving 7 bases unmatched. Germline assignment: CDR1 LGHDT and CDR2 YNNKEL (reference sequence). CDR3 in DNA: TGTGCCAGCAGCCATGCACAGGGGGAGTATGGAAACACCATATATTTT. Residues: CASSHAQGEYGNTIYF.

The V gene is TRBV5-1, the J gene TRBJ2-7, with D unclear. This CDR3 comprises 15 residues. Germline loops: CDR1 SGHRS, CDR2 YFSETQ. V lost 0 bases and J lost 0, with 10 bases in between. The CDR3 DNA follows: TGCGCCAGCAGCTTGGTTCCGCGGAGCTCCTACGAGCAGTACTTC. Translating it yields CASSLVPRSSYEQYF.

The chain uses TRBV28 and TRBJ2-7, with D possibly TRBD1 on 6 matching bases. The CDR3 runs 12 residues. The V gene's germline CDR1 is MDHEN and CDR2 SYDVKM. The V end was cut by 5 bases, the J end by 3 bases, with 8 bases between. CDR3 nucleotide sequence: TGTGCCAGCAGTCAGACAGGCTACGAGCAGTACTTC. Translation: CASSQTGYEQYF.

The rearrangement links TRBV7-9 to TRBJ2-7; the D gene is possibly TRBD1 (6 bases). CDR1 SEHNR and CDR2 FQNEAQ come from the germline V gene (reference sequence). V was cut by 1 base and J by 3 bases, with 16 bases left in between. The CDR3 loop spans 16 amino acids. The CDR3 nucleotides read TGTGCCAGCAGCTTAGGGACTCAGGGGCCGCGCTACGAGCAGTACTTC. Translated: CASSLGTQGPRYEQYF.

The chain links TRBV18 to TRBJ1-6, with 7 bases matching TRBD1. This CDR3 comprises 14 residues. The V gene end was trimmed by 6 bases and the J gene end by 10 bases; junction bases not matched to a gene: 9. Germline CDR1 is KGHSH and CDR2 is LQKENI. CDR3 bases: TGTGCCAGCTCGACGGCGGGACAGCACTCACCCCTCCACTTT. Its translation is CASSTAGQHSPLHF.

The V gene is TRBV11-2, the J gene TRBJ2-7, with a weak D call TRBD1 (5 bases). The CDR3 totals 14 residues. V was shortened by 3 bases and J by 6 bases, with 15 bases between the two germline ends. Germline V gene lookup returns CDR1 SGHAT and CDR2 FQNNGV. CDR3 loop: CASSFSQGLREQYF. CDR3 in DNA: TGTGCCAGCAGCTTTTCCCAGGGATTGCGCGAGCAGTACTTC.

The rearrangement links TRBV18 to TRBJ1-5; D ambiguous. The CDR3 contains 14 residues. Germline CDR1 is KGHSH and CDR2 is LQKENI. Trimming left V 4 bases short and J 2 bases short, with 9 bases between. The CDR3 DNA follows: TGTGCCAGCTCACTACCGGGCGGCAATCAGCCCCAGCATTTT. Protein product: CASSLPGGNQPQHF.

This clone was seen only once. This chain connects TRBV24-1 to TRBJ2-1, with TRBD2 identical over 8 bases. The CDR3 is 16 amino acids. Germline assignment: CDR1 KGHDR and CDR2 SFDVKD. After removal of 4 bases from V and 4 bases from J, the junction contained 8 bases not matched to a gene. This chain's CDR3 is CATSDSGLAEYNEQFF. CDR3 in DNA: TGTGCCACCAGTGACTCCGGACTAGCCGAGTACAATGAGCAGTTCTTC.

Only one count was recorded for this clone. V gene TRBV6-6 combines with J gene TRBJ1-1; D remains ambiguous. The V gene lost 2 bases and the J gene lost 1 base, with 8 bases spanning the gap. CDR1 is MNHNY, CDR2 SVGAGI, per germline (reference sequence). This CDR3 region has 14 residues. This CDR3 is CASSYPEGNTEAFF. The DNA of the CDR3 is TGTGCCAGCAGTTACCCTGAGGGGAACACTGAAGCTTTCTTT.

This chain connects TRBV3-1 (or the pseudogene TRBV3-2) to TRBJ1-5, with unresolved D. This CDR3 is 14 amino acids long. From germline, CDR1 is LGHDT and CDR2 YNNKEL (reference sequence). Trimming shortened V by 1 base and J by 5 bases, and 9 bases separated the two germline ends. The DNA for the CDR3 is TGTGCCAGCAGCCAAGGACACCTCTATCAGCCCCAGCATTTT. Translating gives CASSQGHLYQPQHF.

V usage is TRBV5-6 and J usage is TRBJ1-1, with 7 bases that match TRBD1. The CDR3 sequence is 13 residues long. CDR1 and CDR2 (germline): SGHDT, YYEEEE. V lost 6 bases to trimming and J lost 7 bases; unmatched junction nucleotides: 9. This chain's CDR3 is CASTSRGTVEAFF. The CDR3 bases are TGTGCCAGCACCTCGCGCGGGACAGTTGAAGCTTTCTTT.

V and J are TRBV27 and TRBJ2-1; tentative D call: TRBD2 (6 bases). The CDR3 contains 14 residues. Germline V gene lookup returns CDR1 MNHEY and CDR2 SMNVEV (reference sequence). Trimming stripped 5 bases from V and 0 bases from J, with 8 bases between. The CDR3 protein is CASSPGSSYNEQFF. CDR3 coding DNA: TGTGCCAGCAGTCCCGGGAGCTCCTACAATGAGCAGTTCTTC.

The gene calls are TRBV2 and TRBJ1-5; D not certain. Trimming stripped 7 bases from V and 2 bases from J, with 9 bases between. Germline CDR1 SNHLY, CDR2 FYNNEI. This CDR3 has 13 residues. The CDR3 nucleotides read TGTGCCAGCACGGGGAGGGGCAATCAGCCCCAGCATTTT. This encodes CASTGRGNQPQHF. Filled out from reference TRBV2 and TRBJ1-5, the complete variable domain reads EPEVTQTPSHQVTQMGQEVILRCVPISNHLYFYWYRQILGQKVEFLVSFYNNEISEKSEIFDDQFSVERPDGSNFTLKIRSTKLEDSAMYFCASTGRGNQPQHFGDGTRLSIL.

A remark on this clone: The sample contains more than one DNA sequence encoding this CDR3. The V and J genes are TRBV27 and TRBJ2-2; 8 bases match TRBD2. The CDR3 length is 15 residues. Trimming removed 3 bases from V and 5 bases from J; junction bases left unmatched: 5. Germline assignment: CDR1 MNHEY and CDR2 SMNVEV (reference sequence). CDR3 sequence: CASSFGTSGTGELFF. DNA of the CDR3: TGTGCCAGCAGTTTTGGGACTAGTGGGACCGGGGAGCTGTTTTTT.

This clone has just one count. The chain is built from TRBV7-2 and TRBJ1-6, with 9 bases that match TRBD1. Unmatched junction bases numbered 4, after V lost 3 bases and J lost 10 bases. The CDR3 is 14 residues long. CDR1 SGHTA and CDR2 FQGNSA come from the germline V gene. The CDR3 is CASSLDRGASPLHF. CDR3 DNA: TGTGCCAGCAGCTTGGACAGGGGCGCATCACCCCTCCACTTT.

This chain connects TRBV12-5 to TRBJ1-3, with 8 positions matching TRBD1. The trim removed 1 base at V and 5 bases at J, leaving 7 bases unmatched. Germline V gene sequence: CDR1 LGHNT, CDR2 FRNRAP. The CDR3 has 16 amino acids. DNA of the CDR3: TGTGCTAGTGGTTTGGGAGACAGGGGAAGGCGAAACACCATATATTTT. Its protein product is CASGLGDRGRRNTIYF.